Sequencing of this TCR beta chain was carried out in a study of cytomegalovirus exposure and HLA in healthy donors. 13 Jbeta primers and 60 Vbeta primers were used for the PCR. The protocol was immunoSEQ multiplex PCR, while the TCRdb copy is restricted to in-frame clones and leaves out a portion. The sample records more than 150,000 clones, about 80% being singletons. The CDR3 covers 13 residues. Germline values: CDR1 MDHEN, CDR2 SYDVKM. The V and J ends lost 9 bases and 4 bases respectively, with 15 bases between them. This sequence joins TRBV28 and TRBJ1-2; D is uncertain. This TCR was sampled from a woman in her forties or fifties in good health and CMV-seropositive. What was sequenced was PBMCs. DNA for the CDR3: TGTGCCAGTGCCATAGGTGGAGGCTATGGCTACACCTTC. Translation gives CASAIGGGYGYTF.